One and the same sample provided the 7 T cell receptor beta chains below, sequenced in a study of T-cell reconstitution after alpha-beta-depleted transplantation in children. Unique molecular identifiers were incorporated into the prepared TCRbeta library. TCRdb re-called the PCR reads with MiXCR, one entry per CDR3 protein. The repertoire holds 70,000 to 95,000 distinct CDR3 sequences, roughly 16% seen once, with about 19% in the top ten. The starting material was PBMCs, mostly from graft donor cells, obtained 180 days after TCRalphabeta/CD19-depleted stem cell transplant. The receptors originated from a male patient between 2 and 10 years old who had a stem cell transplant for acute lymphoblastic leukemia, so the T cells may come from the graft donor.

The chain carries TRBV20-1 and TRBJ2-7; D might be TRBD1 (5 bases). Germline V gives CDR1 DFQATT, CDR2 SNEGSKA (reference sequence). V was cut by 3 bases and J by 7 bases, with 16 bases left in between. This CDR3 comprises 13 residues. The CDR3 DNA follows: TGCAGTGCTAGTTTCAGACGGACACTGGAGCAGTACTTC. This sequence encodes CSASFRRTLEQYF.

This clonotype was counted between two and nine times. The rearrangement uses TRBV10-3 and TRBJ2-5; D possibly matches TRBD1 or TRBD2 (6 bases each). Germline CDR1 ENHRY, CDR2 SYGVKD. There are 14 residues in the CDR3. V was cut by 5 bases and J by 5 bases, with 15 bases left in between. This chain's CDR3 is CAISPRGLAETQYF. The CDR3 DNA follows: TGTGCCATCAGTCCCCGGGGGCTTGCGGAGACCCAGTACTTC.

Regarding this clonotype: A much more abundant neighbour one base away suggests this may be a read error. V usage is TRBV5-5 and J usage is TRBJ1-2; TRBD1 might be the D (5 bases). The CDR3 totals 13 residues. Germline loops: CDR1 SGHKS, CDR2 YYEKEE (reference sequence). The V end lost 10 bases, the J end lost 8 bases, and 21 bases lay between the germline ends. The CDR3 is CARDQEGWEGYTF. The CDR3, as DNA: TGTGCCCGCGATCAAGAGGGGTGGGAGGGCTACACCTTC.

The chain links TRBV3-1 to TRBJ2-7; the match to TRBD1 covers 9 bases. The ends lost 4 bases at V and 6 bases at J; junction bases unmatched: 7. Per the germline V gene, CDR1 is LGHDT and CDR2 is YNNKEL (reference sequence). This CDR3 contains 14 residues. The CDR3 nucleotides are TGTGCCAGCAGCCGCTGGGACAGGGAGGGCGAGCAGTACTTC. Its protein is CASSRWDREGEQYF.

The genes are TRBV27 and TRBJ1-2, with D unresolved. The V gene's germline CDR1 is MNHEY and CDR2 SMNVEV (reference sequence). This CDR3 spans 14 amino acids. V shed 7 bases and J shed 0 bases, with 12 bases lying between them. The CDR3 is CASTRRRSNYGYTF. In nucleotides, the CDR3 is TGTGCCAGCACCCGGAGGAGATCTAACTATGGCTACACCTTC.

This clonotype appeared many times. V usage is TRBV12-3 or TRBV12-4 and J usage is TRBJ1-6; TRBD1 aligns across 8 bases. The CDR3 loop spans 17 amino acids. V was pared by 5 bases and J by 9 bases, with 15 bases of the junction left unmatched. The CDR3 DNA follows: TGTGCCAGCAGTATTGCCCCCTCTCAGGGGGCAGGTTCACCCCTCCACTTT. Translating it yields CASSIAPSQGAGSPLHF.

This clonotype came up a few times. The chain combines TRBV29-1 with TRBJ2-6, with no clear D. Germline CDR1 and CDR2: SQVTM and ANQGSEA. CDR3 length: 12 amino acids. The V end was cut by 2 bases, the J end by 4 bases, with 3 bases between. The CDR3 nucleotides are TGCAGCGTTGAAAGGGGGGCCAACGTCCTGACTTTC. Protein sequence: CSVERGANVLTF.